The source of this T cell receptor (beta chain) is a study of blood T cell repertoires in COVID-19. Study-wide context: T cells, B-cell-depleted T cells, or PBMCs supplied cDNA or gDNA.

Using immunoSEQ multiplex PCR, the repertoire was profiled, and TCRdb retains in-frame clones only, with some absent. The sample includes 200,000 to 300,000 clones, 75% to 85% seen only once; the top ten take roughly 5.5%. There are a few counts of this clone. This TCR came from a human donor in a cohort sampled during active COVID-19. Sequenced input: peripheral blood.

CDR3 amino acids: CATSDLGTGAQETQYF. The CDR3 coding sequence is TGTGCCACCAGTGATTTGGGGACAGGTGCCCAAGAGACCCAGTACTTC. The genes are TRBV24-1 and TRBJ2-5; TRBD1 matches 8 bases. This CDR3 is 16 amino acids long. The J segment lost 1 base and the V segment lost 0 bases, leaving 3 bases of the junction unmatched. Germline CDR1 is KGHDR and CDR2 is SFDVKD.